The 29 T cell receptor beta chains presented below share a single source sample, sequenced in a study of blood T cell repertoires in COVID-19. Here immunoSEQ multiplex PCR was the method, and the copy in TCRdb shows in-frame clones only, minus some. This sample carries roughly 300,000 clones, about 86% of them seen once, and the ten largest clones take 3.5% to 4.5%. The material sequenced was PBMCs or T cells enriched from blood (not recorded which). These receptors were obtained from a woman between 35 and 50 years old with acute COVID-19.

The V gene is TRBV25-1, the J gene TRBJ1-6; the D gene is possibly TRBD1 (6 bases). The CDR3 spans 13 residues. Trimming removed 0 bases from V and 10 bases from J, with 7 bases in between. Germline V gene sequence: CDR1 MGHDK, CDR2 SYGVNS. The CDR3 sequence: CASSEYTGSPLHF. As DNA, the CDR3 is TGTGCCAGCAGTGAATATACAGGGTCACCCCTCCACTTT.

Worth noting for this clone: One end of the junction does not line up with germline, which may come from a read error. This chain uses TRBV18 with TRBJ2-1; D is unresolved. Germline CDR1 reads KGHSH; CDR2 reads LQKENI. The length of the CDR3 is 13 residues. For the CDR3, the DNA is TGTGCCAGCTCACCGGGCTCCCACAATGAGCAGTTCTTC. Its translation: CASSPGSHNEQFF.

Concerning this clone: The sample contains more than one DNA sequence encoding this CDR3. V usage is TRBV12-5 and J usage is TRBJ2-7; D uncertain. The length of the CDR3 is 14 residues. Germline CDR1 LGHNT, CDR2 FRNRAP. The ends were cut back, 1 base at V and 1 base at J, with 8 bases in the middle. The CDR3 is CASGLAAGSYEQYF. CDR3 DNA sequence: TGTGCTAGTGGTTTGGCGGCAGGTTCCTACGAGCAGTACTTC.

This clone was counted only a few times. The gene calls are TRBV4-3 and TRBJ1-4; no clear D gene. The V end was cut by 0 bases, the J end by 8 bases, with 16 bases between. Germline V lookup: CDR1 LGHNA, CDR2 YSLEER. CDR3 size: 16 residues. This chain's CDR3 is CASSQEGGLAGEKLFF. The CDR3, as DNA: TGCGCCAGCAGCCAAGAAGGAGGTTTGGCAGGAGAAAAACTGTTTTTT.

The V gene is TRBV7-2, the J gene TRBJ2-5; D is perhaps TRBD2 (6 bases). This CDR3 spans 15 amino acids. Between the trimmed V and J ends, which lost 4 bases and 1 base, there was a span of 13 bases. The germline V gene encodes CDR1 SGHTA and CDR2 FQGNSA. The chain's CDR3 is CASSSSRLVQETQYF. The CDR3 DNA reads TGTGCCAGCAGCTCCTCCCGACTAGTCCAAGAGACCCAGTACTTC.

The chain employs TRBV7-2 and TRBJ2-4, with 9 bases lining up with TRBD1. V gave up 1 base and J gave up 3 bases; unmatched junction bases: 4. The germline CDR1 and CDR2 sequences are SGHTA and FQGNSA. This CDR3 is built from 16 residues. In nucleotides, the CDR3 is TGTGCCAGCAGCTTAGTACAGGGGGCAGGCAAAAACATTCAGTACTTC. This encodes CASSLVQGAGKNIQYF. Full variable domain (rest looked up from reference TRBV7-2 and TRBJ2-4): GAGVSQSPSNKVTEKGKDVELRCDPISGHTALYWYRQSLGQGLEFLIYFQGNSAPDKSGLPSDRFSAERTGGSVSTLTIQRTQQEDSAVYLCASSLVQGAGKNIQYFGAGTRLSVL.

The chain joins TRBV5-1 to TRBJ2-2; D gene uncertain. CDR1 is SGHRS and CDR2 is YFSETQ in the germline V gene. This CDR3 spans 11 amino acids. V was trimmed by 3 bases and J by 15 bases, leaving 12 bases between them. The CDR3 protein is CASSWASQVFF. The DNA for the CDR3 is TGCGCCAGCAGCTGGGCGTCTCAGGTGTTTTTT.

This chain uses TRBV12-3 or TRBV12-4 with TRBJ1-3; D might be TRBD1 (5 bases). The length of the CDR3 is 12 residues. V lost 8 bases and J lost 5, with 10 bases in between. DNA of the CDR3: TGTGCCAGCGGGGCAACCCGAAACACCATATATTTT. Its protein product is CASGATRNTIYF.

J is TRBJ2-1 and V is TRBV2, with D maybe TRBD1 (6 bases). CDR1 SNHLY and CDR2 FYNNEI come from the germline V gene. V gave up 6 bases and J gave up 1 base, with 10 bases separating them. There are 14 residues in the CDR3. The CDR3 DNA follows: TGTGCCAGCAGAACAGGGAGTTCCTACAATGAGCAGTTCTTC. Protein sequence: CASRTGSSYNEQFF. The whole variable domain, remainder taken from reference TRBV2 and TRBJ2-1, is EPEVTQTPSHQVTQMGQEVILRCVPISNHLYFYWYRQILGQKVEFLVSFYNNEISEKSEIFDDQFSVERPDGSNFTLKIRSTKLEDSAMYFCASRTGSSYNEQFFGPGTRLTVL.

The CDR3 DNA reads TGTGCCAGCAGTGTACAGCTGCAGCCCCAGCATTTT. Its protein is CASSVQLQPQHF. This chain joins TRBV28 and TRBJ1-5, with unresolved D. The germline V and J ends were trimmed by 5 bases and 7 bases, with 9 bases remaining between them. This CDR3 comprises 12 residues. From germline, CDR1 is MDHEN and CDR2 SYDVKM.

The chain combines TRBV3-1 (or the pseudogene TRBV3-2) with TRBJ2-7; 11 bases align to TRBD2. V shed 0 bases, J shed 6 bases, and the junction held 7 bases outside the gene matches. Germline V gene data show CDR1 as LGHDT and CDR2 as YNNKEL (reference sequence). This CDR3 contains 16 residues. The CDR3 nucleotides read TGTGCCAGCAGCCAAGATCGTAAGCTAGCGGGAGGCGAGCAGTACTTC. Protein product: CASSQDRKLAGGEQYF.

This chain joins TRBV28 and TRBJ2-7; TRBD2 aligns across 7 bases. Trimming removed 2 bases from V and 1 base from J; junction bases left unmatched: 14. Germline CDR1 is MDHEN and CDR2 is SYDVKM. This CDR3 spans 18 amino acids. In nucleotides, the CDR3 is TGTGCCAGCAGTTTAGGATTTGCGGCGGGAGTTCATTCCTACGAGCAGTACTTC. The encoded protein is CASSLGFAAGVHSYEQYF.

The genes are TRBV6-5 and TRBJ1-2, with 7 bases that match TRBD1. The CDR3 consists of 15 residues. After removal of 0 bases from V and 8 bases from J, the junction contained 9 bases not matched to a gene. Germline V gives CDR1 MNHEY, CDR2 SVGAGI. The CDR3 sequence: CASSYSGGTGDGYTF. The CDR3 bases are TGTGCCAGCAGTTACTCCGGGGGTACAGGGGACGGCTACACCTTC.

CDR3 protein: CASSPLESEQGRSGYTF. CDR3 nucleotides: TGTGCCAGCTCACCCCTCGAAAGTGAACAGGGAAGGTCCGGCTACACCTTC. This chain joins TRBV18 and TRBJ1-2; a possible D gene is TRBD1 (6 bases). Per the germline V gene, CDR1 is KGHSH and CDR2 is LQKENI. This CDR3 is 17 amino acids long. V was shortened by 3 bases and J by 8 bases, with 25 bases between the two germline ends.

The chain couples TRBV6-5 to TRBJ1-3; D possibly corresponds to TRBD1 (5 bases). Germline lookup yields CDR1 MNHEY and CDR2 SVGAGI. V was shortened by 6 bases and J by 3 bases, with 12 bases between the two germline ends. This CDR3 is 14 amino acids long. The CDR3 region is CASRPGTVGNTIYF. The CDR3 DNA follows: TGTGCCAGCAGGCCCGGGACTGTTGGAAACACCATATATTTT.

V and J are TRBV27 and TRBJ2-2; D remains unclear. The CDR3 runs 15 residues. The V and J ends lost 8 bases and 6 bases respectively, with 19 bases between them. Germline V CDR1 and CDR2: MNHEY, SMNVEV (reference sequence). In DNA form, the CDR3 reads TGTGCCAGCTTACCCCTGGGCAGCCTCTCCGGGGAGCTGTTTTTT. Its translation is CASLPLGSLSGELFF.

The rearrangement uses TRBV2 and TRBJ2-3; D perhaps matches TRBD1 (5 bases). CDR1 is SNHLY, CDR2 FYNNEI, per germline. V shed 4 bases and J shed 6 bases, with 11 bases lying between them. The CDR3 is 13 residues long. The CDR3 here is CASSGTNWDTQYF. As DNA, the CDR3 is TGTGCCAGCAGTGGGACAAACTGGGATACGCAGTATTTT.

The chain is built from TRBV9 and TRBJ1-1, with D unclear. The CDR3 is 16 amino acids. CDR1 is SGDLS, CDR2 YYNGEE, per germline. V gave up 4 bases and J gave up 0 bases, with 16 bases separating them. CDR3 in DNA: TGTGCCAGCAGCTCCAGTCCGGGAAAAATGAACACTGAAGCTTTCTTT. Protein sequence: CASSSSPGKMNTEAFF.

V is TRBV13 and J is TRBJ2-1; D may be TRBD2 (6 bases). The germline gives CDR1 PRHDT, CDR2 FYEKMQ (reference sequence). V lost 3 bases, J lost 7 bases, and 7 bases lay in between. The CDR3 runs to 12 residues. CDR3: CASSLEGNEQFF. CDR3 nucleotides: TGTGCCAGCAGCTTGGAGGGTAATGAGCAGTTCTTC.

The J gene is TRBJ1-1, the V gene TRBV4-2; weak D call: TRBD1 (5 bases). There are 17 residues in the CDR3. Germline assignment: CDR1 LGHNA and CDR2 YNFKEQ. V was trimmed by 1 base and J by 1 base, leaving 16 bases between them. The CDR3 DNA reads TGTGCCAGCAGCCAAGGAGTCCTTGGGGCGAAGAACACTGAAGCTTTCTTT. Its protein is CASSQGVLGAKNTEAFF.

V gene TRBV6-4 combines with J gene TRBJ2-2; D unclear. The germline CDR1 and CDR2 sequences are MRHNA and SNTAGT. Trimming shortened V by 7 bases and J by 0 bases, and 9 bases separated the two germline ends. This CDR3 comprises 14 residues. The CDR3 nucleotides are TGTGCCAGCACCCTAGAGGCGAACACCGGGGAGCTGTTTTTT. The encoded protein is CASTLEANTGELFF.

For this clone: This CDR3 is also generated by other DNA sequences in the sample. The chain carries TRBV12-3 or TRBV12-4 and TRBJ1-2, with D possibly TRBD1 on 5 matching bases. V was pared by 4 bases and J by 5 bases, with 8 bases between. The CDR3 spans 12 residues. This CDR3 is CASSYQGYGYTF. The CDR3 nucleotides read TGTGCCAGCAGTTATCAGGGTTATGGCTACACCTTC.

This clone came up once. The chain carries TRBV5-6 and TRBJ1-5; TRBD1 matches 8 bases. The CDR3 is 18 amino acids. From germline, CDR1 is SGHDT and CDR2 YYEEEE. V trimming: 4 bases; J trimming: 0 bases; junction bases outside the gene matches: 12. The CDR3 sequence: CASSAGTGTLYSNQPQHF. The DNA of the CDR3 is TGTGCCAGCAGCGCCGGGACAGGCACTCTTTATAGCAATCAGCCCCAGCATTTT.

V and J are TRBV4-3 and TRBJ2-2; weak D call: TRBD1 (5 bases). Germline assignment: CDR1 LGHNA and CDR2 YSLEER. Trimming pared 1 base from V and 0 bases from J, leaving 12 bases between. CDR3 length: 17 residues. The CDR3 nucleotides read TGCGCCAGCAGCCAAGGCTTTAACAGGCCGAACACCGGGGAGCTGTTTTTT. This translates into CASSQGFNRPNTGELFF.

The chain carries TRBV5-6 and TRBJ1-2; TRBD1 matches at 10 bases. The CDR3 spans 16 residues. In germline, CDR1 is SGHDT, CDR2 YYEEEE. Losses at the gene ends were 0 bases for V and 4 bases for J; bases not matched to a gene: 6. The CDR3 DNA sequence: TGTGCCAGCAGCTTGGGGACAGGGGGTTCTGGCTATGGCTACACCTTC. Protein: CASSLGTGGSGYGYTF.

This chain connects TRBV6-6 to TRBJ2-1, with a weak D call TRBD1 (6 bases). Trimming cost V 4 bases and J 2 bases, with 12 bases left between them. The CDR3 spans 15 residues. Germline values: CDR1 MNHNY, CDR2 SVGAGI (reference sequence). This CDR3 is CASSSRGETYNEQFF. CDR3 DNA: TGTGCCAGCAGTTCCAGGGGCGAAACCTACAATGAGCAGTTCTTC.

This clone ranks as medium-sized (0.01 to 0.1%). CDR3: CASARGGNQPQHF. The CDR3 coding sequence is TGTGCCAGCGCCCGCGGGGGCAATCAGCCCCAGCATTTT. The rearrangement joins TRBV12-3 or TRBV12-4 to TRBJ1-5; D call uncertain. CDR3 length: 13 amino acids. Trimming took off 8 bases at V and 2 bases at J, with 10 bases between the two ends.

The chain is built from TRBV10-3 and TRBJ1-6; 9 nucleotides match TRBD1. The CDR3 is made up of 16 amino acids. Germline CDR1 and CDR2: ENHRY and SYGVKD. V lost 3 bases and J lost 10; bases outside the gene matches: 10. CDR3 nucleotide sequence: TGTGCCATCAGTGATACAGGGGGCCCAACGTCCTCACCCCTCCACTTT. Translating it yields CAISDTGGPTSSPLHF.

The chain uses TRBV5-6 and TRBJ1-2, with 9 bases lining up with TRBD1. The length of the CDR3 is 18 residues. V was pared by 4 bases and J by 0 bases, with 13 bases of the junction left unmatched. Germline V gene data show CDR1 as SGHDT and CDR2 as YYEEEE. CDR3 coding DNA: TGTGCCAGCAGCGGGATTCGACAGGGGGGAATTGCTAACTATGGCTACACCTTC. This sequence encodes CASSGIRQGGIANYGYTF.